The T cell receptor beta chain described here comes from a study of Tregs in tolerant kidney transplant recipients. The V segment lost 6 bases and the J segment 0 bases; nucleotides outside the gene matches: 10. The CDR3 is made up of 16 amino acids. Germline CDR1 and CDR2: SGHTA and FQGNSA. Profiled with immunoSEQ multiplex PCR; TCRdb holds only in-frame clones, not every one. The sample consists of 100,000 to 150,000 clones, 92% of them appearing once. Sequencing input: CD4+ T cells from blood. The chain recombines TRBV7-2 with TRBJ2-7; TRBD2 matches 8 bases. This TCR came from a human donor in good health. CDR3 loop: CASRPPPGGPSYEQYF. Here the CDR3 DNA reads TGTGCCAGCAGACCCCCGCCGGGAGGGCCCTCCTACGAGCAGTACTTC.